The present TCR beta chain was sequenced within a study of beta chain features in type 1 diabetes. In its sample, this clone was seen a few times. Its antigen is currently unknown. Trimming removed 4 bases from V and 2 bases from J, with 6 bases in between. CDR1 and CDR2 (germline): SQVTM, ANQGSEA. The CDR3 loop spans 12 amino acids. Of the isolated RNA, all was reverse transcribed, and so the sequenced material was expressed TCRB transcripts. Method: immunoSEQ multiplex PCR; TCRdb's copy keeps in-frame clones and lacks some. The data show around 150,000 clones, with about 9% seen just once and about 0.65% held by the top ten. Findings and caveats of the study: People with Type 1 diabetes carried modestly yet significantly shorter TCRB CDR3s in all four CD4+ subsets.

Material for sequencing was central memory CD4+ T cells from blood. The receptor's source is a woman aged 25-40 years with type 1 diabetes. J is TRBJ1-3 and V is TRBV29-1, with D unclear. The CDR3 nucleotides are TGCAGCGTTGCCGGGGCTGGAAACACCATATATTTT. Its translation: CSVAGAGNTIYF.